The source of this T cell receptor (beta chain) is a study of T cell responses to AZD1222 COVID-19 vaccine. Only in-frame clones appear in the TCRdb table, and some are missing; sequencing was by immunoSEQ multiplex PCR. The table lists under 95,000 clones, approximately 83% of them singletons. This clone was seen more than once but under ten times. CDR1 and CDR2 (germline): SNHLY, FYNNEI. The ends were cut back, 11 bases at V and 0 bases at J, with 9 bases in the middle. CDR3 length: 12 residues. V usage is TRBV2 and J usage is TRBJ2-3; D not certain. This TCR was sampled from an adult in good health. The source was peripheral blood, collected on day 0 of AZD1222 vaccination. CDR3 in DNA: TGTGCCCGATTAGAAAGCACAGATACGCAGTATTTT. As protein: CARLESTDTQYF.